This T cell receptor (beta chain) was sequenced for a study of T cells in Graves' hyperthyroidism and ophthalmopathy. Researchers amplified the TCR beta CDR3 regions from RNA transcripts. During a first-round RT-PCR of the TCR CDR3, the HTBI primer set was used. Using its own MiXCR run on the multiplex PCR reads, TCRdb lists one record per CDR3 protein. The profile shows 700,000 to 850,000 distinct CDR3 sequences, 35% of them singletons. Deletions cut 2 bases from V and 2 bases from J, with 12 bases between. The V gene's germline CDR1 is MGHRA and CDR2 YSYEKL. CDR3 length: 15 amino acids. The receptor's source is a woman aged 40 to 50 with Graves' hyperthyroidism. The chain uses TRBV4-1 and TRBJ1-2, with D tentatively TRBD1 (5 bases). The sequenced material came from blood. In DNA, the CDR3 is TGCGCCAGCAGCCAACCGGGACGGATAAACTATGGCTACACCTTC. This translates into CASSQPGRINYGYTF.